These 2 T cell receptor beta chains share one sample of origin, sequenced in a study of OX40 agonist ivuxolimab in advanced cancers. Data came from immunoSEQ multiplex PCR; TCRdb stores just in-frame clones and leaves some out. The repertoire includes tens of thousands of clones, approximately 82% of them detected once, and roughly 5% sits in the top ten. The starting material was CD4+ or CD8+ T cells sorted from blood, obtained in a trial of the OX40 agonist ivuxolimab. These receptor sequences come from an adult with an advanced solid tumor such as melanoma, head and neck, liver or kidney cancer.

The chain joins TRBV2 to TRBJ1-5; possibly TRBD1 for D (6 bases). CDR3 length equals 15 residues. The V gene's germline CDR1 is SNHLY and CDR2 FYNNEI. Trimming took 4 bases from V and 0 from J, leaving 10 bases between them. Here the CDR3 DNA reads TGTGCCAGCAGTGGACAGGTGAATAGCAATCAGCCCCAGCATTTT. It is translated as CASSGQVNSNQPQHF.

The genes are TRBV7-2 and TRBJ2-3; 9 bases fit TRBD1. From germline, CDR1 is SGHTA and CDR2 FQGNSA. The CDR3 loop spans 15 amino acids. After removal of 3 bases from V and 0 bases from J, the junction contained 1 base not matched to a gene. The CDR3 DNA reads TGTGCCAGCAGCTTGGACAGGGGTAGCACAGATACGCAGTATTTT. Translated, it gives CASSLDRGSTDTQYF. Full variable domain (rest looked up from reference TRBV7-2 and TRBJ2-3): GAGVSQSPSNKVTEKGKDVELRCDPISGHTALYWYRQSLGQGLEFLIYFQGNSAPDKSGLPSDRFSAERTGGSVSTLTIQRTQQEDSAVYLCASSLDRGSTDTQYFGPGTRLTVL.